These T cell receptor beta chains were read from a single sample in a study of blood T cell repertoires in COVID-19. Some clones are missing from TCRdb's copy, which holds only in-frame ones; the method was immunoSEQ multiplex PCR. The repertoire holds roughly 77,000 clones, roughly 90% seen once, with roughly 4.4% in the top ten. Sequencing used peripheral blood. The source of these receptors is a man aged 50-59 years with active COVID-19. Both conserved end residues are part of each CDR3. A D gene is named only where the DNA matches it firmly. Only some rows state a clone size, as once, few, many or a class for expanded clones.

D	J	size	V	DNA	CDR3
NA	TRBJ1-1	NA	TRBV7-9	TGTGCCAGCAGCTTAGGCCCGGGGAACACTGAAGCTTTCTTT	CASSLGPGNTEAFF
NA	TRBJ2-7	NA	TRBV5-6	TGTGCCAGCAGCCCGGGACTCTCTTACGAGCAGTACTTC	CASSPGLSYEQYF
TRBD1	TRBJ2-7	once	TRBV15	TGTGCCACCAGCACCAACCTGGGACAGGGGAACCACGAGCAGTACTTC	CATSTNLGQGNHEQYF
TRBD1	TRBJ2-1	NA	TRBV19	TGTGCCAGTAGTATAACAGGGGGAAGAAGCTCCTACAATGAGCAGTTCTTC	CASSITGGRSSYNEQFF
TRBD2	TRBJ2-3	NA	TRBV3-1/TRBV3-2	TGTGCCAGCAGAAAAGCGGGGGCCACAGATACGCAGTATTTT	CASRKAGATDTQYF
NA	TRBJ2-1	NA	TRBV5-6	TGTGCCAGCAGCTTGGGACTTGAAAATGAGCAGTTCTTC	CASSLGLENEQFF
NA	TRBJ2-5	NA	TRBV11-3	TGTGCCAGCAGCCTAGGGGAGACGGCCAGACCTTACTTC	CASSLGETARPYF
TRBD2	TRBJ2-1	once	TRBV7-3	TGTGCCAGCAGCTTAACGGGGACTAGCGGGAGCGGTGAGCAGTTCTTC	CASSLTGTSGSGEQFF
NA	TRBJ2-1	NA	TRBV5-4	TGTGCCAGCAGCTTGGGACCGACCGAGGCCCTCAATGAGCAGTTCTTC	CASSLGPTEALNEQFF
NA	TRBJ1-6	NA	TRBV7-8	TGTGCCAGCAGCTTAGCATTTGGTCCCGCGACAGGCGTTATTAATTCACCCCTCCACTTT	CASSLAFGPATGVINSPLHF
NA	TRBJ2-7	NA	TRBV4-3	TGCGCCAGCAGCCAAGATGTGGGAGAACCCTACGAGCAGTACTTC	CASSQDVGEPYEQYF
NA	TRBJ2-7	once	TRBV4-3	TGCGCCAGCAGCCAAGACCCCGGGAGCTCGGCCGAGCAGTACTTC	CASSQDPGSSAEQYF
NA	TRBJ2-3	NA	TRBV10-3	TGTGCCATCAGTGAAGGGAGGGGGAATACGCAGTATTTT	CAISEGRGNTQYF
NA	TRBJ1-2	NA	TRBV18	TGTGCCAGCTCACCGGGGGGACGGAACTATGGCTACACCTTC	CASSPGGRNYGYTF
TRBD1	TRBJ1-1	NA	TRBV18	TGTGCCAGCTCCCCCCCATTAAAAGCGCAGGGGGCCCTATTGAACACTGAAGCTTTCTTT	CASSPPLKAQGALLNTEAFF
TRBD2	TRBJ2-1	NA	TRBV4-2	TGTGCCAGCAGCCAAGATTCCGACGGGGGGTACAATGAGCAGTTCTTC	CASSQDSDGGYNEQFF
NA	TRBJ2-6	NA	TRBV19	TGTGCCAGTAGAAGCTCACATAGGCCAGGGTCTGGGGCCAACGTCCTGACTTTC	CASRSSHRPGSGANVLTF
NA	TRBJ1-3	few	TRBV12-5	TGTGCTAGTGGTTTGGTAAAAGGGGATGGAAACACCATATATTTT	CASGLVKGDGNTIYF
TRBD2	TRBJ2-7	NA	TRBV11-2	TGTGCCAGCAGCTTAGAAGGGACTAGCGACTACGAGCAGTACTTC	CASSLEGTSDYEQYF
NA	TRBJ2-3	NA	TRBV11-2	TGTGCCAGCAGCTTACCGCCAGCGGTGGAATCAGATACGCAGTATTTT	CASSLPPAVESDTQYF
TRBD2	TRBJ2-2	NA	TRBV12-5	TGTGCTAGTGTACTAGGTCTAGCGGTCCACCGGGAGCTGTTTTTT	CASVLGLAVHRELFF
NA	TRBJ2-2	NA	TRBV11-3	TGTGCCAGCAGCCCGCACCCTCTAGAAGGGGACACCGGGGAGCTGTTTTTT	CASSPHPLEGDTGELFF
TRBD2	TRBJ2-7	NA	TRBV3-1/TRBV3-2	TGTGCCAGCAGGTCAACTAGCGACTCCTACGAGCAGTACTTC	CASRSTSDSYEQYF
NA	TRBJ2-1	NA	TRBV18	TGTGCCAGCTTCGGGGAAAGCAATGAGCAGTTCTTC	CASFGESNEQFF
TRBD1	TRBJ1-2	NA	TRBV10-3	TGTGCCAGCCGGGACAGTCAAAGAGGCTACACCTTC	CASRDSQRGYTF